This T cell receptor (beta chain) came from a study of blood T cell repertoires in COVID-19. Overall study context: From the United States, Italy and Spain came samples of acute and convalescent COVID-19. T cells, B-cell-depleted T cells, or PBMCs provided the cDNA or gDNA that served as material.

In the authors' methods: Quantification of nucleated cells was approximated via reference gene primer amplification. Profiled with immunoSEQ multiplex PCR; TCRdb holds only in-frame clones, not every one. V, J and clone size are those of that table, while D and trimming were read from the DNA. This repertoire shows about 160,000 clones, approximately 81% found once; its top ten account for around an eighth. With 3 bases clipped from V and 6 bases from J, the junction kept 5 bases outside the gene matches. CDR3 length: 14 residues. Germline V gene sequence: CDR1 LNHDA, CDR2 SQIVND (reference sequence).

The V gene is TRBV19, the J gene TRBJ2-1; 7 nucleotides agree with TRBD1. The source material was peripheral blood. The TCR originated in a man aged 18 to 29 with active or convalescent COVID-19. CDR3 region: CASSMVGGFNEQFF. Written as DNA, the CDR3 is TGTGCCAGTAGTATGGTAGGGGGCTTCAATGAGCAGTTCTTC.